Given below is one T cell receptor (beta chain) in context. This clonotype has only a few counts. The target of this receptor is not known. Qualities for individual bases were not recorded, and no much larger clone is one base off. Donors were a few dozen systemically healthy Caucasian individuals from Russia aged roughly 6 to 95 years. Each donor gave 8 to 10 milliliters of peripheral blood, drawn into EDTA-treated Vacutainer tubes. PBMCs were isolated by Ficoll-Paque density-gradient centrifugation, with at least 6 million obtained per sample. Trizol reagent was used to extract total RNA from the PBMCs, yielding at least 5 micrograms per sample. The percentages of naive CD45RAhigh/CD27high T cells were determined by flow cytometry on a PBMC aliquot from every donor. Libraries were made using 5' RACE. The reads were generated on an Illumina HiSeq 2500. A second PCR of about 7 to 12 cycles was run with a J-beta primer mix and a sample-barcoded 5' primer. A template-switch 5' adaptor carrying 12 random nucleotides introduced a unique molecular identifier onto each TCR beta cDNA molecule. Each sample yielded at least 2.5 million CDR3-containing paired-end reads. First-strand cDNA synthesis was performed from all RNA using the Mint cDNA synthesis kit, with priming by a TRBC-specific oligonucleotide. Following uracil-DNA glycosylase treatment, all cDNA underwent a first 18-cycle PCR with the universal primers M1SS and BC2_uni_R. As for the authors' bioinformatics: Normalization of each sample was performed by random selection of 1 million high-quality reads, each carrying a distinct molecular identifier. Instead of being binned into consensus sequences, reads that shared molecular identifiers were thrown out. MiTCR, with a Q25 quality threshold and the strictest error-elimination algorithm, was used for CDR3 identification, clonotype clustering and error correction. A nonparametric unseen species model using Euler transformation provided a lower-bound estimate of total TCR beta diversity. Using fastp trimming at Q25 and MiXCR clonotype assembly, TCRdb reanalyzed the public sequencing data and kept in-frame beta chains. A single entry per CDR3 protein holds the most common genes and DNA from its merged rows. TCRdb's processing, not the authors' own work, is the source of the V and J calls. This sample is represented by hundreds of thousands of distinct CDR3 sequences; around 45% of them were singletons. Under 35% of the sample rests with the top ten.

The data stem from a study of blood T cells in healthy people across ages (dated by TCRdb to between 2014 and 2017). Looking at the study overall: In model experiments, roughly one uniquely barcoded TCR beta cDNA molecule per two T cells was captured by template switching. The study measured age-related changes in TCR beta repertoire diversity using deep sequencing normalized with unique cDNA molecular identifiers. The donors were split into four age groups: young (average around 15 years), middle-aged (about 40), aged (more than 55) and long-lived (roughly 80). Donors of different ages were randomly distributed across sequencing lanes to avoid experimental bias. For two donors (one aged 18 to 30 and one aged 80 or older), the study analyzed two additional independent replicas of 1 million unique cDNA reads from the same blood draw. Overall results and qualifications from the work: Because the CMV infection status of the donors was unknown, age-related changes in expanded clonotypes may potentially have been confounded. Compared with the aged group, more naive CD4+ T cells, fewer expanded clones and increased TCR diversity were shown by the long-lived group, suggesting age selection. The percentage of naive T cells measured by flow cytometry correlated strongly with observed TCR beta diversity. Because profiling used bulk unsorted PBMCs, naive and antigen-experienced compartments could not be compared conclusively. Estimates of total diversity based on one million sequenced T cells were considered lower bounds and underestimates. Observed TCR beta diversity per million T cells fell roughly linearly with age, and a significant reduction was already apparent by age around 36.

Taken from the germline V gene (reference sequence), the CDR1 and CDR2 loops are MNHEY and SMNVEV. For this chain, trimming is 11 bases at the V end and 4 bases at the J end, and the number of junction bases without a gene match is 12. Spanning cysteine to phenylalanine, the CDR3 consists of 14 amino acids. Here the CDR3 DNA is all that survives: 42 bases in frame from base 1. This chain joins TRBV27 to TRBJ2-7; TRBD2 fits 9 bases in the junction. The source is a woman aged 60-75 years in good health. Sequenced: blood. The CDR3 protein sequence reads: CASRGLAGLYEQYF. At the DNA level, the sequence is TGTGCCTCGAGGGGGCTAGCGGGATTATACGAGCAGTACTTC.